The following is a T cell receptor (beta chain) sequence with its context. The antigen remains undetermined. The sample comes from a study of T-cell memory formation after mild COVID-19. TCRdb passed the 5' RACE reads through MiXCR, listing each CDR3 protein once. The table lists fewer than 700,000 distinct CDR3 sequences, roughly 21% of them singletons. Notes on the study in general: Clones contracting across day 15 to 85 had a balanced CD4/CD8 profile; later expanding clones leaned CD4+.

Germline assignment: CDR1 SEHNR and CDR2 FQNEAQ (reference sequence). The V gene end was trimmed by 5 bases and the J gene end by 4 bases; junction bases not matched to a gene: 15. CDR3 length: 17 residues. The V gene is TRBV7-9, the J gene TRBJ2-7, with 9 bases that match TRBD2. The sequencing input was PBMCs or a T cell subset sorted from them (not recorded which). The TCR comes from an adult woman who had mild COVID-19 (a few samples of this study predate the infection). Cell type and time point are not known. The CDR3 nucleotides are TGTGCCAGCAGCAGAACAGCGACCGGACTAGCGAAGTACGAGCAGTACTTC. Amino acid sequence: CASSRTATGLAKYEQYF.